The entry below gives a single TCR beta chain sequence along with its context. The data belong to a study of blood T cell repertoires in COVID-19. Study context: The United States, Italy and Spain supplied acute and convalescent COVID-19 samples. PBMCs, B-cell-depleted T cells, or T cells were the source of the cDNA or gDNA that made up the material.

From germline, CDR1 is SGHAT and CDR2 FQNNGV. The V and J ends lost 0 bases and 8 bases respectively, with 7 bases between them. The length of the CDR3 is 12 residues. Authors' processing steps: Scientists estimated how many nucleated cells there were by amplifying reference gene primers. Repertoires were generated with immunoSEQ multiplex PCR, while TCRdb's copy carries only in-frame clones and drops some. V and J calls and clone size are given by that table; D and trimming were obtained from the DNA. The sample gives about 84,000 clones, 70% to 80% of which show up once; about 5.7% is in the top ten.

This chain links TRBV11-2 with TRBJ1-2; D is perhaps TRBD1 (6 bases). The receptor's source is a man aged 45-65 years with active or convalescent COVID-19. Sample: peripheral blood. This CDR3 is CASSLETGGYTF. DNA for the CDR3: TGTGCCAGCAGCTTAGAGACAGGCGGCTACACCTTC. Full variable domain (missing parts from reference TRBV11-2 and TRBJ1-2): EAGVAQSPRYKIIEKRQSVAFWCNPISGHATLYWYQQILGQGPKLLIQFQNNGVVDDSQLPKDRFSAERLKGVDSTLKIQPAKLEDSAVYLCASSLETGGYTFGSGTRLTVV.